Reported below is one T cell receptor (beta chain). This clonotype was picked up many times. Its antigen is currently not known. No quality values exist for individual bases; no much larger clone is one base distant. The data were obtained in a study of tumor-infiltrating lymphocytes in primary liver carcinoma (dated by TCRdb to 2017 to 2019). Context from the whole study: Roughly five patients with histopathologically diagnosed primary liver carcinoma underwent surgical resection in China between November 2015 and March 2016. For each liver tumor, the study sampled five regions along with adjacent normal tissue and blood, and applied TCRbeta repertoire sequencing, expression microarrays and whole-exome sequencing. A total of approximately 35 specimens from 5 patients underwent TCRbeta repertoire sequencing, comprising 25 tumor regions, 5 adjacent noncancerous liver tissues and 5 peripheral blood samples. Of the five patients, three men and two women aged 30 to 69 years, four had hepatocellular carcinoma and one had combined HCC and intrahepatic cholangiocarcinoma. Reproducibility between technical replicate repertoires was high, with correlation coefficients above 0.98 and mean shared-clone rates near 0.89. Roughly 3.5 to 7.5 million productive TCRbeta reads were obtained per sample, and no significant difference in read depth was found between tissue types. Tumors of the five patients were stage T1-T3 N0M0 with maximum diameters of roughly 4.2 to 10 cm. Broader findings and caveats from the paper: Because the samples were bulk and unsorted, CD4+ and CD8+ T cell repertoires could not be compared. Repertoire overlap was higher between tumor regions (mean approximately 36%) than tumor-adjacent (approximately 17%) or tumor-blood (roughly 14%) pairs, consistent with antigen-driven expansion. Because only the TCR beta chain was sequenced and unpaired alpha chains were not captured, true repertoire diversity is likely underestimated. Compared with blood, tumors had a significantly larger share of the repertoire taken up by the top 250 clones (p = 0.039). With just a handful of patients in the study, the authors point out that the findings should be validated in a larger study.

RNA from unsorted whole blood was extracted with TRIzol reagent, and germline DNA was obtained with the DNeasy Blood & Tissue kit. Patients had chronic HBV infection and were treatment-naive at sampling. Before surgery, roughly 4 milliliters of peripheral blood were collected into K2EDTA tubes. A constant-region primer and ProtoScript II reverse transcriptase were used to reverse-transcribe TCRbeta-specific cDNA from about 500 ng total RNA. Construction of the TCRbeta libraries relied on three nested rounds of multiplex PCR, following a slightly modified ARM-PCR procedure. Sample barcodes and Illumina adapters were attached in a final 25-cycle PCR using Deep VentR polymerase. Before sequencing, amplicons of 200-500 bp were purified from gel using a QIAquick gel extraction kit. An Illumina HiSeq 2500 was used to sequence the TCRbeta amplicons with 250-bp paired-end reads. Per the source publication's procedure: Trimmomatic v0.33 was used to quality-trim the reads, and FLASH v1.2.11 was used to merge paired reads so that full CDR3 sequences could be recovered. V, D and J germline segments were assigned to the rearranged TCRbeta sequences using MiGEC v1.2.1b. Clonotype statistics and Shannon-Wiener diversity indices were computed with VDJtools v1.0.0. To cut down on sampling bias, every analysis after diversity analysis relied on just the 250 most abundant clonotypes from each sample. In-frame beta chains were kept once TCRdb had trimmed the public reads at Q25 with fastp and called clones with MiXCR. One record per CDR3 amino acid sequence lists the most common genes and DNA. Clone size and V and J calls follow TCRdb, not the original study. The sample records 330,000 or so distinct CDR3 sequences, approximately 65% of which are singletons. About 6.3% of the sample comes from the top ten.

Sequenced input: peripheral blood. The sequence derives from a man aged 40-49 years with primary liver carcinoma and hepatitis B virus infection.

CDR3 sequence: CASSPRQGRTEAFF. The DNA sequence is TGTGCCAGCAGCCCCCGACAGGGTCGGACTGAAGCTTTCTTT. The chain is assembled from TRBV11-2 and TRBJ1-1; 7 bases in between match TRBD1. Compared with germline, V lacks 5 bases and J lacks 5 bases; bases without a gene match: 8. From the germline V gene, CDR1 is SGHAT and CDR2 is FQNNGV. Inclusive of the bounding cysteine and phenylalanine, the CDR3 is 14 residues long. This entry keeps only the CDR3 DNA: 42 bases, framed from base 1.